A single sample gave rise to the 2 T cell receptor beta chains below, sequenced in a study of Ad26.COV2.S vaccination and SARS-CoV-2 variants. Treatment specified: around 19 received Ad26.COV2.S at low or high dose, single or two shots; roughly 5 received placebo; per-sample allocation not given. Samples came from day 63 after the first vaccine or placebo injection. Using immunoSEQ multiplex PCR, the repertoire was profiled, and TCRdb retains in-frame clones only, with some absent. The repertoire has around 370,000 clones, around 84% of them found once; the top ten carry around 3.3%. Source: peripheral blood, taken in a trial of Ad26.COV2.S vaccine versus placebo. The receptor source for this set is a person aged 18-65 years who received the Ad26.COV2.S COVID-19 vaccine or a placebo.

This chain links TRBV27 with TRBJ2-7; the D gene is possibly TRBD1 (5 bases). V was cut by 3 bases and J by 12 bases, with 18 bases left in between. The length of the CDR3 is 13 residues. In germline, CDR1 is MNHEY, CDR2 SMNVEV (reference sequence). This CDR3 reads CASSLGQASYLYF. CDR3 DNA: TGTGCCAGCAGTTTGGGGCAGGCCTCCTATCTGTACTTC.

The V call is TRBV30, the J call TRBJ2-3; 8 nucleotides agree with TRBD1. The junction had 6 bases not matched to a gene; V was cut back by 4 bases and J by 0 bases. The CDR3 consists of 15 residues. Germline CDR1 is GTSNPN and CDR2 is SVGIG (reference sequence). The CDR3 coding sequence is TGTGCCTGGAACGCCGGGACAGGTAGCACAGATACGCAGTATTTT. This sequence encodes CAWNAGTGSTDTQYF.